This TCR beta chain was sequenced in a study of radiotherapy plus CTLA-4 blockade in lung cancer. Background on the study: With around 30% of patients having disease control, objective responses were seen in less than 20%.

Germline lookup yields CDR1 SGHNT and CDR2 YYREEE (reference sequence). This CDR3 is 13 amino acids long. V was clipped by 4 bases and J by 0 bases, with 7 bases between them. This clone has a single count. Measured with immunoSEQ multiplex PCR; TCRdb has only the in-frame clones, and not every one. The data contain 85,000 to 130,000 clones, over 65% of them seen just once; the ten biggest clones take up 2.4%. This chain connects TRBV5-4 to TRBJ1-2; D gene unclear. This specimen was peripheral blood, taken from a patient treated with radiotherapy plus ipilimumab. The receptor was derived from a human donor with non-small cell lung cancer that progressed on radiotherapy plus ipilimumab. Some clones in this sample may be carry-over from other donors' samples. The CDR3 loop reads CASSLGANYGYTF. The CDR3 bases are TGTGCCAGCAGCCTAGGCGCTAACTATGGCTACACCTTC. The entire variable domain, with the rest obtained from reference TRBV5-4 and TRBJ1-2, is as follows: ETGVTQSPTHLIKTRGQQVTLRCSSQSGHNTVSWYQQALGQGPQFIFQYYREEENGRGNFPPRFSGLQFPNYSSELNVNALELDDSALYLCASSLGANYGYTFGSGTRLTVV.